The 10 T cell receptor beta chains listed next were all sequenced from one sample in a study of control samples from healthy donors and cancer patients. Assay used: immunoSEQ multiplex PCR; TCRdb lists only in-frame clones, some missing. The sample includes approximately 19,000 clones, approximately 81% of them seen just once. The sequencing sample was made of PBMCs. These receptor sequences come from a woman between 65 and 79 years old with lung cancer.

This clone appeared a single time. The CDR3 loop reads CSAGLGDTIYF. The DNA for the CDR3 is TGCAGTGCAGGGCTGGGGGACACCATATATTTT. The V gene is TRBV20-1, the J gene TRBJ1-3, with TRBD1 as a possible D gene (5 bases). The CDR3 spans 11 residues. Germline V gene sequence: CDR1 DFQATT, CDR2 SNEGSKA (reference sequence). V lost 6 bases and J lost 8, with 11 bases in between.

V usage is TRBV19 and J usage is TRBJ2-7; D uncertain. The CDR3 consists of 16 residues. V lost 0 bases to trimming and J lost 0 bases, with 12 bases between them. Germline V lookup: CDR1 LNHDA, CDR2 SQIVND (reference sequence). The CDR3 sequence is CASSIDLTLGSYEQYF. As DNA, the CDR3 is TGTGCCAGTAGTATAGATCTGACTCTCGGCTCCTACGAGCAGTACTTC.

This rearrangement joins TRBV28 to TRBJ1-3; TRBD1 matches at 7 bases. The length of the CDR3 is 17 residues. Losses at the gene ends were 5 bases for V and 4 bases for J; bases not matched to a gene: 14. The V gene's germline CDR1 is MDHEN and CDR2 SYDVKM. The CDR3 loop is CASSTWQGGFSGNTIYF. CDR3 DNA sequence: TGTGCCAGCAGTACATGGCAGGGGGGCTTCTCCGGAAACACCATATATTTT.

The J gene is TRBJ1-2, the V gene TRBV7-2; TRBD1 agrees at 7 bases. The CDR3 has 15 amino acids. In germline, CDR1 is SGHTA, CDR2 FQGNSA. The J segment lost 1 base and the V segment lost 5 bases, leaving 7 bases of the junction unmatched. The CDR3 bases are TGTGCCAGCAGCATGAGACAGGGACTTAACTATGGCTACACCTTC. Its translation: CASSMRQGLNYGYTF. Looking up the rest from reference TRBV7-2 and TRBJ1-2 gives the full variable domain: GAGVSQSPSNKVTEKGKDVELRCDPISGHTALYWYRQSLGQGLEFLIYFQGNSAPDKSGLPSDRFSAERTGGSVSTLTIQRTQQEDSAVYLCASSMRQGLNYGYTFGSGTRLTVV.

V and J are TRBV20-1 and TRBJ1-2; D not certain. The V end lost 5 bases, the J end lost 7 bases, and 11 bases lay between the germline ends. The germline V gene encodes CDR1 DFQATT and CDR2 SNEGSKA (reference sequence). The CDR3 sequence is 11 residues long. In DNA, the CDR3 is TGCAGTGCTGGCCGGGCCTCTGGCTACACCTTC. Protein sequence: CSAGRASGYTF.

The genes are TRBV2 and TRBJ1-2; TRBD1 aligns across 9 bases. This CDR3 is built from 14 residues. With V trimmed by 4 bases and J by 3 bases, 3 bases remained unmatched. Germline loops: CDR1 SNHLY, CDR2 FYNNEI. CDR3 sequence reads: CASSGTGVYYGYTF. The CDR3 region has the DNA TGTGCCAGCAGTGGGACAGGGGTGTACTATGGCTACACCTTC.

CDR3 nucleotides: TGCGCCAGCAGCCAAGATCCGGGACAGTGGGGGACCCAGTACTTC. Translating gives CASSQDPGQWGTQYF. The chain couples TRBV4-1 to TRBJ2-5; TRBD1 matches 7 bases. The germline V gene has CDR1 MGHRA and CDR2 YSYEKL. J was trimmed by 7 bases and V by 0 bases; bases with no gene match: 8. CDR3 length equals 15 residues.

The rearrangement uses TRBV7-2 and TRBJ2-1; D not resolved. There are 11 residues in the CDR3. Trimming left V 8 bases short and J 4 bases short, with 6 bases between. Germline V gives CDR1 SGHTA, CDR2 FQGNSA. CDR3 bases: TGTGCCAGCGGCACGTACAATGAGCAGTTCTTC. It translates to CASGTYNEQFF. The full variable domain, with the rest looked up from reference TRBV7-2 and TRBJ2-1, is GAGVSQSPSNKVTEKGKDVELRCDPISGHTALYWYRQSLGQGLEFLIYFQGNSAPDKSGLPSDRFSAERTGGSVSTLTIQRTQQEDSAVYLCASGTYNEQFFGPGTRLTVL.

The chain is built from TRBV5-6 and TRBJ2-7; the D is unclear. V was pared by 1 base and J by 3 bases, with 11 bases between. The CDR3 covers 14 residues. Germline V CDR1 and CDR2: SGHDT, YYEEEE. The DNA for the CDR3 is TGTGCCAGCAGCTTGTCAGGACCCCTCTACGAGCAGTACTTC. Amino acid sequence: CASSLSGPLYEQYF.

The rearrangement links TRBV6-5 to TRBJ1-2, with a tentative D call TRBD1 (5 bases). The CDR3 extends over 15 amino acids. V was pared by 1 base and J by 2 bases, with 11 bases between. Germline CDR1 MNHEY, CDR2 SVGAGI. The CDR3 region has the DNA TGTGCCAGCAGTTACTTGAAAGGGGCCAACTATGGCTACACCTTC. Its protein is CASSYLKGANYGYTF.